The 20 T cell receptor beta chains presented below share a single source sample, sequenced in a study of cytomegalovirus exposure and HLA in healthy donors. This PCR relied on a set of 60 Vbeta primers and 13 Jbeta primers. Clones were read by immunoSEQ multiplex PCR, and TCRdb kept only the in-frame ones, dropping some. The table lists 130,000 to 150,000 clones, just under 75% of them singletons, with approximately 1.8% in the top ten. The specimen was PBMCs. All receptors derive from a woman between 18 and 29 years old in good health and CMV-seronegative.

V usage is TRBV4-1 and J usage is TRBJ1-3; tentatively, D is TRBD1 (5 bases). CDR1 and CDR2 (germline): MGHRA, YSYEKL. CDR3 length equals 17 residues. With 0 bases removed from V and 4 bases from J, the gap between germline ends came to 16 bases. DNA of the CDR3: TGCGCCAGCAGCCAAGATATTGAGTTGGAGGGGGGAAACACCATATATTTT. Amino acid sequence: CASSQDIELEGGNTIYF.

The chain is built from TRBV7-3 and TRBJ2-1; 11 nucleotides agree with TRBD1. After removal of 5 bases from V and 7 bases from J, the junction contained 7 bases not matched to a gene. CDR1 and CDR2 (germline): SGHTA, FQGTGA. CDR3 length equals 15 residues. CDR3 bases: TGTGCCAGCAGCAAAGGCGGGACAGGGGGGAATGAGCAGTTCTTC. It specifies CASSKGGTGGNEQFF.

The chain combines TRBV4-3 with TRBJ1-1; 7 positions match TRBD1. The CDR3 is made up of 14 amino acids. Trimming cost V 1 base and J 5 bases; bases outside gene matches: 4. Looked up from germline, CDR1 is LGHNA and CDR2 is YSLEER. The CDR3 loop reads CASSQGARGTEAFF. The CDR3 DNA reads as TGCGCCAGCAGCCAAGGGGCCAGGGGGACTGAAGCTTTCTTT.

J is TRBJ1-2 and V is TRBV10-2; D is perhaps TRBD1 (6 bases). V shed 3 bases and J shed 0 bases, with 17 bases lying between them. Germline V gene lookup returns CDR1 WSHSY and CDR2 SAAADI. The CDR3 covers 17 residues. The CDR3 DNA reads TGCGCCAGCAGTGAAAGAAGGACAGTAACGTCTAACTATGGCTACACCTTC. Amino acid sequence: CASSERRTVTSNYGYTF.

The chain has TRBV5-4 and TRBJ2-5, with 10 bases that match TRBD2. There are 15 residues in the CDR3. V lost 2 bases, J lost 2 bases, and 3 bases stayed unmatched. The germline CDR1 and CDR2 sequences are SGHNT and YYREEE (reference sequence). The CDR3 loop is CASSFKLAGQETQYF. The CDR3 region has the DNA TGTGCCAGCAGCTTCAAACTAGCGGGGCAAGAGACCCAGTACTTC.

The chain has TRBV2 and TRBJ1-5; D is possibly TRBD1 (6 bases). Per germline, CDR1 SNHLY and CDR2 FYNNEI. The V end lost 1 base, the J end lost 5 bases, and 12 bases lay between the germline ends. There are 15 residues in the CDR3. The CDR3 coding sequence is TGTGCCAGCAGTGAAGTGGGGACAAAATATCAGCCCCAGCATTTT. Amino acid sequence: CASSEVGTKYQPQHF.

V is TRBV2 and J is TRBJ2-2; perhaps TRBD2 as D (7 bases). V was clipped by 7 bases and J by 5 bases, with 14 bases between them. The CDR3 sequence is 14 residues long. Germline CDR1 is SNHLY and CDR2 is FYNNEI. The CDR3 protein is CASITGGRTGELFF. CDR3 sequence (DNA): TGTGCCAGCATAACCGGGGGGCGGACCGGGGAGCTGTTTTTT.

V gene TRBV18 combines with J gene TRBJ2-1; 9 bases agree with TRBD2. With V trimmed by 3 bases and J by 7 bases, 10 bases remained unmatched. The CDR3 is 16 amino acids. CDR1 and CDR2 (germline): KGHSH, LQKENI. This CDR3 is CASSPSEREVGNEQFF. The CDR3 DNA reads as TGTGCCAGCTCACCCTCGGAGCGGGAGGTGGGGAATGAGCAGTTCTTC. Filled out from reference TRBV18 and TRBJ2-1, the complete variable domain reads NAGVMQNPRHLVRRRGQEARLRCSPMKGHSHVYWYRQLPEEGLKFMVYLQKENIIDESGMPKERFSAEFPKEGPSILRIQQVVRGDSAAYFCASSPSEREVGNEQFFGPGTRLTVL.

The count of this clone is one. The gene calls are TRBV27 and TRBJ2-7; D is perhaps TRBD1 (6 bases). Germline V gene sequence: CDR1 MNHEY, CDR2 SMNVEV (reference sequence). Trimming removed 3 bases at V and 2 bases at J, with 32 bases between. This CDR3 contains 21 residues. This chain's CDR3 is CASSFLALEEDRPYKAYEQYF. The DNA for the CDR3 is TGTGCCAGCAGTTTTTTGGCCCTGGAGGAGGACAGACCTTATAAGGCCTACGAGCAGTACTTC.

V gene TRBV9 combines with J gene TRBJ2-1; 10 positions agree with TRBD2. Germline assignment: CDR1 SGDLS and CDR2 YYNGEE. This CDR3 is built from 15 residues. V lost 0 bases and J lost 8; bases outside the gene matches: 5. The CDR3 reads CASSVGGLAYDEQFF. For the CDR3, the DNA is TGTGCCAGCAGCGTAGGGGGACTAGCGTATGATGAGCAGTTCTTC.

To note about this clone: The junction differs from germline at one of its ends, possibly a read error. CDR3: CASSESRGGINYDYTF. CDR3 in DNA: TGTGCCAGCAGTGAGTCGAGGGGGGGCATTAACTATGACTACACCTTC. The chain is built from TRBV2 and TRBJ1-2, with a weak D call TRBD1 (6 bases). From germline, CDR1 is SNHLY and CDR2 FYNNEI. The CDR3 is 16 residues long.

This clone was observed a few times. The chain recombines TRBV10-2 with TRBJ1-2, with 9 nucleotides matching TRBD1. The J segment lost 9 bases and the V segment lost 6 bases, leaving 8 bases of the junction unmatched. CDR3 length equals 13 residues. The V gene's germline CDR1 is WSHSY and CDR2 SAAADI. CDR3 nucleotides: TGCGCCAGCAGGGTTGAACAGGGGGCGAGCTACACCTTC. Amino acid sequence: CASRVEQGASYTF.

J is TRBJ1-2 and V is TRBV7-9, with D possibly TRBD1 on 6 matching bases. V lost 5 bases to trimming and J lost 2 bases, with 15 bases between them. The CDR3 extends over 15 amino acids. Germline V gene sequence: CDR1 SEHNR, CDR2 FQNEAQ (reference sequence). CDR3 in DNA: TGTGCCAGCAGCATACCACAGGGTCGAAACTATGGCTACACCTTC. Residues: CASSIPQGRNYGYTF.

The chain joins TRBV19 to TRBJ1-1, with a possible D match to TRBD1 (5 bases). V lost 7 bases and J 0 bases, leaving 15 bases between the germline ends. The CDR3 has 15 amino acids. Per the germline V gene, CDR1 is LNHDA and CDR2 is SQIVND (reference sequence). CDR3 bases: TGTGCCAGTAACGACAGACGAAACCTGAACACTGAAGCTTTCTTT. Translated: CASNDRRNLNTEAFF.

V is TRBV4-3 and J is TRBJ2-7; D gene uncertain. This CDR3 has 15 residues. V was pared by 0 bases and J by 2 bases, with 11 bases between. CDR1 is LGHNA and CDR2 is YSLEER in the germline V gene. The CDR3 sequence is CASSQDRGLTYEQYF. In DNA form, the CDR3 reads TGCGCCAGCAGCCAAGATAGAGGTCTTACCTACGAGCAGTACTTC.

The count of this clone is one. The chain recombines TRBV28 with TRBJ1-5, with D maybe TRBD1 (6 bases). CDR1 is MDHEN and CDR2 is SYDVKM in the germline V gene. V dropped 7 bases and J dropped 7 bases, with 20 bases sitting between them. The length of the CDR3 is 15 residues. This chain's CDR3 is CASTVVVRQGQPQHF. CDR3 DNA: TGTGCCAGCACCGTTGTCGTCAGGCAGGGGCAGCCCCAGCATTTT.

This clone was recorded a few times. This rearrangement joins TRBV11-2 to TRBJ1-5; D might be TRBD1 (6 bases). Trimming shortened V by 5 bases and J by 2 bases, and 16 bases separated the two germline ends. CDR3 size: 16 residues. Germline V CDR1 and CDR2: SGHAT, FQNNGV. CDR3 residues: CASSIGIGGGNQPQHF. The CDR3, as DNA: TGTGCCAGCAGCATAGGAATAGGGGGTGGCAATCAGCCCCAGCATTTT.

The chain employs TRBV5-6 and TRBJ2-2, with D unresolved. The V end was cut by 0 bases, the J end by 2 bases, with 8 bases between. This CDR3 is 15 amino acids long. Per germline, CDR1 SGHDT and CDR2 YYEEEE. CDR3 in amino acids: CASSLGELNTGELFF. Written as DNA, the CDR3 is TGTGCCAGCAGCTTGGGAGAATTAAACACCGGGGAGCTGTTTTTT.

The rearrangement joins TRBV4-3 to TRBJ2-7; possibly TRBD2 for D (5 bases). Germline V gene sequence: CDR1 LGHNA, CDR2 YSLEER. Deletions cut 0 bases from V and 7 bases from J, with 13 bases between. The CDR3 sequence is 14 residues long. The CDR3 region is CASSQDRRGWEQYF. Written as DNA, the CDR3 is TGCGCCAGCAGCCAAGATCGCCGCGGGTGGGAGCAGTACTTC.

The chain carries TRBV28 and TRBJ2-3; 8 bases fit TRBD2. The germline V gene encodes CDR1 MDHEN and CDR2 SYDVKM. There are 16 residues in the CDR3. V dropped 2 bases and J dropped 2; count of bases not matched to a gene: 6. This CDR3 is CASSLGTAGDTDTQYF. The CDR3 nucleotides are TGTGCCAGCAGTTTAGGTACAGCGGGGGACACAGATACGCAGTATTTT.